This T cell receptor (beta chain) was recorded in a study of T-cell reconstitution after alpha-beta-depleted transplantation in children. Unique molecular identifiers were incorporated during preparation of the TCRbeta library. MiXCR, applied by TCRdb to the PCR reads, yields one record per CDR3 protein. The top ten clones hold about 5% of a sample with some 260,000 distinct CDR3 sequences, roughly a quarter of them seen once. This CDR3 comprises 15 residues. V lost 7 bases, J lost 0 bases, and 11 bases stayed unmatched. Germline CDR1 SQVTM, CDR2 ANQGSEA. The sample in question was PBMCs, mostly from graft donor cells, obtained 360 days after TCRalphabeta/CD19-depleted stem cell transplant. This receptor was taken from a female patient aged 2-9 years who had a stem cell transplant for congenital amegakaryocytic thrombocytopenia, so the T cells may come from the graft donor. The chain employs TRBV29-1 and TRBJ1-1, with 7 bases aligning to TRBD1. The CDR3 region has the DNA TGCAGCGGAACCCGGGACAGCGGAATGAACACTGAAGCTTTCTTT. It translates to CSGTRDSGMNTEAFF.